This T cell receptor beta chain was identified in a study of T cell responses to AZD1222 COVID-19 vaccine. Study overall: Whether given at about 4 or about 12 weeks, second doses were pooled.

General observations from the study: In all cases, repertoires were sampled only after the peak T cell response. Seropositivity was recorded at baseline in only a handful of AZD1222 recipients. Spike-specific TCR breadth and depth grew following two AZD1222 doses.

CDR3 length equals 15 residues. Trimming cost V 4 bases and J 8 bases; bases outside gene matches: 9. Germline V gene lookup returns CDR1 SGHDT and CDR2 YYEEEE. About this clone itself: Its antigen remains unidentified.

Generated by immunoSEQ multiplex PCR, the TCRdb table keeps only in-frame clones and is missing some. The sample has 90,000 to 95,000 clones, 70% to 90% seen once. The sequence came from an adult in good health. This chain uses TRBV5-6 with TRBJ1-2; 12 nucleotides align to TRBD1. Sequencing used peripheral blood, obtained on day 0 of AZD1222 vaccination. The CDR3 region is CASSPEGQGARGYTF. In DNA form, the CDR3 reads TGTGCCAGCAGCCCGGAGGGACAGGGGGCGCGAGGCTACACCTTC. Using reference TRBV5-6 and TRBJ1-2 for the parts outside the CDR3, the full variable domain is DAGVTQSPTHLIKTRGQQVTLRCSPKSGHDTVSWYQQALGQGPQFIFQYYEEEERQRGNFPDRFSGHQFPNYSSELNVNALLLGDSALYLCASSPEGQGARGYTFGSGTRLTVV.